Presented here are 18 T cell receptor beta chains from one specimen sequenced in a study of cytotoxic CD8 clonotypes in ibrutinib-treated CLL. Sequencing was performed with immunoSEQ multiplex PCR; in TCRdb, only in-frame clones are kept and a portion is missing. In the table there are roughly 250,000 clones, about three quarters of which are singletons. Sample: PBMCs, taken after 24 months of ibrutinib treatment. These receptors came from a human donor with chronic lymphocytic leukemia.

This clone was seen more than once but under ten times. The CDR3 spells CASSVEGLAGGVITQYF. The CDR3 DNA reads as TGTGCCAGCAGCGTAGAGGGACTAGCGGGAGGGGTAATAACGCAGTATTTT. The rearrangement joins TRBV9 to TRBJ2-3; 16 nucleotides agree with TRBD2. V was clipped by 0 bases and J by 9 bases; unmatched bases: 7. Germline CDR1 SGDLS, CDR2 YYNGEE. The CDR3 covers 17 residues.

The V call is TRBV5-1, the J call TRBJ1-1; 7 positions match TRBD1. Germline assignment: CDR1 SGHRS and CDR2 YFSETQ. V lost 4 bases, J lost 6 bases, and 3 bases stayed unmatched. The CDR3 length is 12 residues. The CDR3 DNA reads as TGCGCCAGCAGCATGGGGACAGCTGAAGCTTTCTTT. It translates to CASSMGTAEAFF.

This clone was seen more than once but under ten times. Other nucleotide sequences from this sample produce the same CDR3. This chain joins TRBV9 and TRBJ1-1; D uncertain. The CDR3 has 14 amino acids. The V gene's germline CDR1 is SGDLS and CDR2 YYNGEE. Between the trimmed V and J ends, which lost 0 bases and 5 bases, there was a span of 11 bases. CDR3 protein: CASSVEGEGTEAFF. The CDR3 bases are TGTGCCAGCAGCGTAGAGGGAGAAGGGACTGAAGCTTTCTTT.

The rearrangement joins TRBV10-1 to TRBJ2-3, with D uncertain. The length of the CDR3 is 10 residues. Germline CDR1 WNHNN, CDR2 SYGVQD (reference sequence). Trimming took 8 bases from V and 2 from J, leaving 2 bases between them. The CDR3 here is CASSTDTQYF. The CDR3 DNA reads TGCGCCAGCTCCACAGATACGCAGTATTTT.

The V gene is TRBV14, the J gene TRBJ2-6; D gene unclear. V was pared by 2 bases and J by 0 bases, with 11 bases between. Germline values: CDR1 SGHDN, CDR2 FVKESK. The CDR3 length is 17 residues. CDR3 coding DNA: TGTGCCAGCAGCCAATATCGACGACCCTCTGGGGCCAACGTCCTGACTTTC. This encodes CASSQYRRPSGANVLTF.

The chain links TRBV29-1 to TRBJ2-5; TRBD2 is a possible D gene (6 bases). The germline V gene has CDR1 SQVTM and CDR2 ANQGSEA. The CDR3 length is 15 residues. V was cut by 0 bases and J by 4 bases, with 15 bases left in between. CDR3: CSVEDLPGVRETQYF. In nucleotides, the CDR3 is TGCAGCGTTGAAGATCTTCCGGGGGTCAGAGAGACCCAGTACTTC.

V and J are TRBV5-8 and TRBJ1-2; D is undetermined. The V end lost 4 bases, the J end lost 6 bases, and 13 bases lay between the germline ends. Germline CDR1 and CDR2: SGHTS and YDEGEE. The CDR3 is 13 amino acids. The CDR3 DNA reads TGTGCCAGCAGCCCAGCCGAGGTAGATGGCTACACCTTC. It translates to CASSPAEVDGYTF.

V and J are TRBV7-9 and TRBJ1-5; possibly TRBD1 for D (5 bases). CDR3 length: 16 amino acids. In germline, CDR1 is SEHNR, CDR2 FQNEAQ (reference sequence). V was pared by 0 bases and J by 5 bases, with 14 bases between. The DNA for the CDR3 is TGTGCCAGCAGCTTAGCGCGGGGGAACCCCCATCAGCCCCAGCATTTT. This codes for CASSLARGNPHQPQHF.

The chain couples TRBV27 to TRBJ1-1; no firm D call. The germline CDR1 and CDR2 sequences are MNHEY and SMNVEV (reference sequence). V was clipped by 3 bases and J by 1 base, with 6 bases between them. CDR3 size: 13 residues. This CDR3 reads CASSFVGNTEAFF. For the CDR3, the DNA is TGTGCCAGCAGTTTCGTGGGGAACACTGAAGCTTTCTTT.

The chain uses TRBV7-3 and TRBJ2-6; tentatively, D is TRBD1 or TRBD2 (5 bases each). Germline assignment: CDR1 SGHTA and CDR2 FQGTGA. Trimming stripped 4 bases from V and 1 base from J, with 11 bases between. The CDR3 sequence is 16 residues long. The CDR3 region is CASSWGPASGANVLTF. CDR3 nucleotide sequence: TGTGCCAGCAGCTGGGGACCGGCGTCTGGGGCCAACGTCCTGACTTTC.

The chain recombines TRBV7-8 with TRBJ2-7; a weak D match, TRBD1 (5 bases). Looked up from germline, CDR1 is SGHVS and CDR2 is FQNEAQ. Trimming took 1 base from V and 2 from J, leaving 6 bases between them. The CDR3 extends over 13 amino acids. The CDR3 loop is CASSLGGPYEQYF. CDR3 in DNA: TGTGCCAGCAGCTTAGGGGGCCCCTACGAGCAGTACTTC.

The V gene is TRBV11-1, the J gene TRBJ2-7, with D tentatively TRBD2 (5 bases). CDR1 is SGHAT and CDR2 is FQDESV in the germline V gene (reference sequence). This CDR3 region has 15 residues. Trimming shortened V by 5 bases and J by 2 bases, and 16 bases separated the two germline ends. The CDR3 nucleotides read TGTGCCAGCAGCCCCCGAGGGAGCGCAACCTACGAGCAGTACTTC. Translation: CASSPRGSATYEQYF.

The chain couples TRBV27 to TRBJ1-1; 8 nucleotides align to TRBD1. Germline V lookup: CDR1 MNHEY, CDR2 SMNVEV (reference sequence). The V and J ends lost 2 bases and 7 bases, in that order; junction bases with no gene match: 0. The CDR3 runs to 12 residues. CDR3 nucleotides: TGTGCCAGCAGTTTAGGGACAGGTGAAGCTTTCTTT. This sequence encodes CASSLGTGEAFF.

This chain connects TRBV7-2 to TRBJ1-1; TRBD1 matches 11 bases. There are 14 residues in the CDR3. Germline CDR1 is SGHTA and CDR2 is FQGNSA. V lost 5 bases to trimming and J lost 10 bases; unmatched junction nucleotides: 9. The CDR3 sequence is CASSEPGQGATAFF. The CDR3 bases are TGTGCCAGCAGCGAACCCGGACAGGGGGCCACAGCTTTCTTT.

The chain's CDR3 is CASSSGVGRYHYGYTF. As DNA, the CDR3 is TGTGCCAGCAGCTCTGGTGTAGGACGCTATCACTATGGCTACACCTTC. J is TRBJ1-2 and V is TRBV9; no reliable D call. CDR1 and CDR2 from the germline V gene are SGDLS and YYNGEE. V was shortened by 4 bases and J by 3 bases, with 19 bases between the two germline ends. This CDR3 comprises 16 residues.

The rearrangement uses TRBV7-9 and TRBJ1-2; D gene uncertain. Germline loops: CDR1 SEHNR, CDR2 FQNEAQ (reference sequence). V lost 4 bases to trimming and J lost 2 bases, with 14 bases between them. The CDR3 has 15 residues. The DNA for the CDR3 is TGTGCCAGCAGCTCAGACCGGTTTCCGAACTATGGCTACACCTTC. Translated: CASSSDRFPNYGYTF.

The chain combines TRBV29-1 with TRBJ1-2, with D unclear. The V gene's germline CDR1 is SQVTM and CDR2 ANQGSEA. The V and J ends lost 6 bases and 4 bases respectively, with 9 bases between them. The CDR3 covers 11 residues. The CDR3 is CSVGEPYGYTF. The CDR3 DNA reads as TGCAGCGTCGGGGAACCCTATGGCTACACCTTC. The variable domain in full, completed from reference TRBV29-1 and TRBJ1-2, reads SAVISQKPSRDICQRGTSLTIQCQVDSQVTMMFWYRQQPGQSLTLIATANQGSEATYESGFVIDKFPISRPNLTFSTLTVSNMSPEDSSIYLCSVGEPYGYTFGSGTRLTVV.

The gene calls are TRBV28 and TRBJ2-7; a possible D gene is TRBD2 (6 bases). The CDR3 is 15 residues long. The germline V gene encodes CDR1 MDHEN and CDR2 SYDVKM. V dropped 0 bases and J dropped 0 bases, with 9 bases sitting between them. This chain's CDR3 is CASSLWEGSSYEQYF. The CDR3 bases are TGTGCCAGCAGTTTATGGGAGGGTTCCTCCTACGAGCAGTACTTC.